This passage covers 12 T cell receptor beta chains from one sample sequenced in a study of blood T cell repertoires in COVID-19. Measured with immunoSEQ multiplex PCR; TCRdb has only the in-frame clones, and not every one. The sample records 150,000 to 200,000 clones, about nine tenths being singletons. The sample was PBMCs or T cells enriched from blood (not recorded which). Every receptor here comes from a woman aged 18 to 35 who had recovered from COVID-19.

This clone was counted a single time. J is TRBJ1-4 and V is TRBV27; 9 bases agree with TRBD1. The ends lost 0 bases at V and 10 bases at J; junction bases unmatched: 15. Germline CDR1 reads MNHEY; CDR2 reads SMNVEV (reference sequence). CDR3 length equals 18 residues. The CDR3 DNA is TGTGCCAGCAGTTTATCGGGCACCCAACAGGGGGCTTTGGGAAAACTGTTTTTT. Translated, it gives CASSLSGTQQGALGKLFF.

The chain links TRBV13 to TRBJ2-2; D call uncertain. CDR3 length equals 14 residues. The V end was cut by 0 bases, the J end by 6 bases, with 8 bases between. Per the germline V gene, CDR1 is PRHDT and CDR2 is FYEKMQ (reference sequence). CDR3 loop: CASSLGETAGELFF. CDR3 nucleotides: TGTGCCAGCAGCTTAGGGGAGACGGCCGGGGAGCTGTTTTTT.

This sequence joins TRBV5-5 and TRBJ2-7; weak D call: TRBD2 (5 bases). The V and J ends lost 4 bases and 6 bases respectively, with 14 bases between them. Germline V gene data show CDR1 as SGHKS and CDR2 as YYEKEE (reference sequence). This CDR3 comprises 13 residues. CDR3 DNA sequence: TGTGCCAGCAGCAGCGCCGGGAAACCCGAGCAGTACTTC. This sequence encodes CASSSAGKPEQYF.

This clone has just a few counts. J is TRBJ1-1 and V is TRBV2; D not resolved. Germline V CDR1 and CDR2: SNHLY, FYNNEI. This CDR3 comprises 11 residues. The V gene lost 6 bases and the J gene lost 11 bases, with 13 bases spanning the gap. CDR3: CASRAYLVAFF. The CDR3 DNA follows: TGTGCCAGCAGGGCTTATCTCGTGGCTTTCTTT.

The rearrangement uses TRBV27 and TRBJ2-7; 9 nucleotides line up with TRBD2. The CDR3 has 14 residues. J gave up 4 bases and V 4 bases, and 5 bases lay outside the gene matches. Germline loops: CDR1 MNHEY, CDR2 SMNVEV (reference sequence). CDR3: CASSWKTSGYEQYF. CDR3 DNA sequence: TGTGCCAGCAGTTGGAAGACTAGCGGTTACGAGCAGTACTTC.

The chain couples TRBV10-1 to TRBJ2-1, with 8 positions matching TRBD2. This CDR3 has 14 residues. Per germline, CDR1 WNHNN and CDR2 SYGVQD (reference sequence). The V segment lost 3 bases and the J segment 7 bases; nucleotides outside the gene matches: 5. The CDR3 sequence is CASSDNSGANEQFF. The CDR3 region has the DNA TGCGCCAGCAGTGATAATAGCGGGGCTAATGAGCAGTTCTTC.

Sample share makes this clone medium-sized (0.01 to 0.1%). The chain couples TRBV27 to TRBJ2-7; D is perhaps TRBD2 (7 bases). The germline V gene has CDR1 MNHEY and CDR2 SMNVEV (reference sequence). Trimming removed 5 bases from V and 3 bases from J, with 23 bases in between. The CDR3 sequence is 17 residues long. CDR3 nucleotide sequence: TGTGCCAGCAGTCCCCGTGTAGGGGGGGGCCCCCGCTACGAGCAGTACTTC. It codes for CASSPRVGGGPRYEQYF.

The rearrangement joins TRBV20-1 to TRBJ1-1; no firm D call. Germline values: CDR1 DFQATT, CDR2 SNEGSKA (reference sequence). The CDR3 sequence is 11 residues long. CDR3 in amino acids: CSAVRDTEAFF. In nucleotides, the CDR3 is TGCAGCGCGGTACGGGACACTGAAGCTTTCTTT.

This chain uses TRBV24-1 with TRBJ2-5; perhaps TRBD2 as D (5 bases). CDR3 size: 11 residues. V was clipped by 7 bases and J by 5 bases, with 7 bases between them. The germline V gene has CDR1 KGHDR and CDR2 SFDVKD. The CDR3 coding sequence is TGTGCCACCAGACGCGGGGAGACCCAGTACTTC. It encodes CATRRGETQYF.

The rearrangement links TRBV9 to TRBJ2-2; no clear D gene. This CDR3 is 15 amino acids long. The germline V gene has CDR1 SGDLS and CDR2 YYNGEE. V was pared by 0 bases and J by 2 bases, with 8 bases between. CDR3 amino acids: CASSVDTLNTGELFF. CDR3 DNA: TGTGCCAGCAGCGTAGACACGTTAAACACCGGGGAGCTGTTTTTT.

V usage is TRBV7-8 and J usage is TRBJ2-6; D remains unclear. Germline lookup yields CDR1 SGHVS and CDR2 FQNEAQ. V lost 2 bases and J lost 0, with 5 bases in between. The CDR3 covers 15 residues. The CDR3 loop reads CASSLRASGANVLTF. As DNA, the CDR3 is TGTGCCAGCAGCTTACGAGCCTCTGGGGCCAACGTCCTGACTTTC.

This rearrangement joins TRBV30 to TRBJ2-1, with 10 positions matching TRBD2. Germline CDR1 reads GTSNPN; CDR2 reads SVGIG (reference sequence). V shed 1 base and J 6 bases; nucleotides not matched to a gene: 3. The length of the CDR3 is 14 residues. The CDR3 sequence is CAWSELAGLNEQFF. The DNA of the CDR3 is TGTGCCTGGAGTGAACTAGCGGGACTCAATGAGCAGTTCTTC.